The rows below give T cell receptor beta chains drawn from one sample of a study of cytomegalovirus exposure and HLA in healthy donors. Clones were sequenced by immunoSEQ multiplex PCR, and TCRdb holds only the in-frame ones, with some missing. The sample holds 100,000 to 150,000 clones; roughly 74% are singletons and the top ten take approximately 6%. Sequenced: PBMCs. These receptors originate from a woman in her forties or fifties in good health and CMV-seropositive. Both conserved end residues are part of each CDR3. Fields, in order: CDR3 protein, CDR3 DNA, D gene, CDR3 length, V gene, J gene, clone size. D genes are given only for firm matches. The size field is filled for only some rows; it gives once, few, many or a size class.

CASSYSGVYEQYF,TGTGCCAGCAGCTACTCGGGGGTCTACGAGCAGTACTTC,.,13,TRBV5-4,TRBJ2-7,.
CASSQRQIINTGELFF,TGTGCCAGCAGCCAGAGACAGATCATAAACACCGGGGAGCTGTTTTTT,.,16,TRBV14,TRBJ2-2,.
CASNSRGGAWETQYF,TGTGCCAGCAACTCCCGGGGGGGGGCATGGGAGACCCAGTACTTC,TRBD2,15,TRBV6-6,TRBJ2-5,.
CASTPRDRVSGNEQFF,TGTGCCAGTACCCCCCGGGACAGGGTCTCCGGCAATGAGCAGTTCTTC,TRBD1,16,TRBV19,TRBJ2-1,.
CASSETGTPPLHF,TGTGCCAGCAGCGAAACAGGAACCCCACCCCTCCACTTT,.,13,TRBV6-4,TRBJ1-6,.
CASRSPTGSARNTEAFF,TGTGCCAGTAGAAGCCCGACAGGGTCAGCACGGAACACTGAAGCTTTCTTT,TRBD1,17,TRBV19,TRBJ1-1,.
CSARQGLGSTEAFF,TGCAGCGCCCGTCAGGGGCTGGGTTCCACTGAAGCTTTCTTT,.,14,TRBV29-1,TRBJ1-1,.
CASSLTGGNGYTF,TGTGCCAGCAGTTTGACGGGCGGGAATGGCTACACCTTC,.,13,TRBV27,TRBJ1-2,once
CASSQDQGTGLGYTF,TGCGCCAGCAGCCAAGATCAGGGGACAGGGTTAGGCTACACCTTC,TRBD1,15,TRBV4-3,TRBJ1-2,.
CASRTPGGNYGYTF,TGTGCCAGCAGGACTCCAGGGGGGAACTATGGCTACACCTTC,TRBD1,14,TRBV7-2,TRBJ1-2,.
CASSSGQEQFF,TGTGCCAGCAGCTCTGGACAGGAGCAGTTCTTC,.,11,TRBV5-4,TRBJ2-1,.
CASTRGGGFNYGYTF,TGTGCCAGCACCAGAGGGGGGGGCTTTAACTATGGCTACACCTTC,.,15,TRBV9,TRBJ1-2,once
CASSLGDRDMNTEAFF,TGCGCCAGCAGCTTGGGGGACAGGGACATGAACACTGAAGCTTTCTTT,TRBD1,16,TRBV5-1,TRBJ1-1,few
CASSQDFRDRGTNTEAFF,TGCGCCAGCAGCCAAGACTTCCGGGACAGGGGCACGAACACTGAAGCTTTCTTT,TRBD1,18,TRBV4-1,TRBJ1-1,many
CASSFEGTDTQYF,TGCGCCAGCAGCTTTGAGGGCACAGATACGCAGTATTTT,.,13,TRBV5-1,TRBJ2-3,few
CASSLPPSRGGSEKLFF,TGTGCCAGCAGCCTACCCCCCTCCCGCGGCGGGTCGGAAAAACTGTTTTTT,.,17,TRBV7-9,TRBJ1-4,few
CASSLTDRTNTEAFF,TGCGCCAGCAGCCTAACGGACAGGACGAACACTGAAGCTTTCTTT,TRBD1,15,TRBV5-1,TRBJ1-1,few
CASSGTGGSTEAFF,TGTGCCAGCAGTGGGACAGGGGGCTCTACTGAAGCTTTCTTT,TRBD1,14,TRBV6-1,TRBJ1-1,.
CSVVVQANYGYTF,TGCAGCGTTGTTGTTCAGGCTAACTATGGCTACACCTTC,.,13,TRBV29-1,TRBJ1-2,.
CASSSRGRTGTGEQFF,TGTGCCAGCAGCTCCCGGGGTCGGACAGGGACGGGTGAGCAGTTCTTC,TRBD1,16,TRBV7-2,TRBJ2-1,.
CASSPTSGGDTQYF,TGTGCCAGCAGTCCGACTAGCGGGGGGGATACGCAGTATTTT,TRBD2,14,TRBV7-2,TRBJ2-3,.
CASSRQGAGAGELFF,TGTGCCAGCAGTCGACAGGGCGCAGGGGCCGGGGAGCTGTTTTTT,TRBD1,15,TRBV5-4,TRBJ2-2,.
CASRARGAANNEQFF,TGTGCCAGCAGGGCACGGGGGGCAGCTAACAATGAGCAGTTCTTC,.,15,TRBV7-8,TRBJ2-1,.
CSSSLERREQFF,TGTTCCAGCAGCTTAGAGCGCCGTGAGCAGTTCTTC,.,12,TRBV7-9,TRBJ2-1,few
CASSPRGPGDTEAFF,TGTGCCAGCAGCCCCAGGGGTCCAGGGGACACTGAAGCTTTCTTT,.,15,TRBV11-2,TRBJ1-1,.
CASKVGNQGAGEQFF,TGTGCCAGCAAGGTTGGGAACCAGGGGGCAGGTGAGCAGTTCTTC,TRBD1,15,TRBV6-5,TRBJ2-1,.
CARGGQGGLNYGYTF,TGTGCCCGAGGAGGACAGGGTGGGTTAAACTATGGCTACACCTTC,TRBD1,15,TRBV2,TRBJ1-2,.
CATSRSVTGELFF,TGTGCCACCAGCAGATCGGTTACCGGGGAGCTGTTTTTT,.,13,TRBV15,TRBJ2-2,.
CASSQQGTYEQYF,TGTGCCAGCTCTCAACAGGGGACCTACGAGCAGTACTTC,TRBD1,13,TRBV18,TRBJ2-7,.
CASSVAGTWGYTF,TGTGCCAGCAGCGTAGCCGGGACTTGGGGCTACACCTTC,.,13,TRBV9,TRBJ1-2,.
CASSPDRGHYGYTF,TGTGCCAGTAGCCCGGACAGGGGGCACTATGGCTACACCTTC,TRBD1,14,TRBV19,TRBJ1-2,.
CASRDRVVASGELFF,TGTGCCAGCAGAGACAGGGTTGTGGCGTCCGGGGAGCTGTTTTTT,TRBD1,15,TRBV7-9,TRBJ2-2,.
CASSNPGQGLGELFF,TGTGCCAGCAGCAATCCGGGACAGGGACTAGGGGAGCTGTTTTTT,TRBD1,15,TRBV6-6,TRBJ2-2,.
CASRARTGGGTGELFF,TGCGCCAGCAGAGCCAGAACTGGAGGCGGCACCGGGGAGCTGTTTTTT,.,16,TRBV5-1,TRBJ2-2,.
CASSEILGQGGSPLHF,TGTGCCAGCAGTGAAATCTTGGGGCAGGGTGGGTCACCCCTCCACTTT,.,16,TRBV6-1,TRBJ1-6,.
CASSPGTGTGYEQYF,TGCGCCAGCAGCCCCGGGACAGGGACGGGTTACGAGCAGTACTTC,TRBD1,15,TRBV5-1,TRBJ2-7,.
CSVRGEGRAFF,TGCAGCGTCCGTGGGGAGGGTCGGGCTTTCTTT,.,11,TRBV29-1,TRBJ1-1,.
CASSLDSSGNTIYF,TGTGCCAGCAGCTTAGACAGCTCTGGAAACACCATATATTTT,.,14,TRBV7-6,TRBJ1-3,few
CSAEETNEQFF,TGCAGCGCCGAAGAAACTAATGAGCAGTTCTTC,.,11,TRBV29-1,TRBJ2-1,.
CSVDSGSYGYTF,TGCAGCGTTGATTCGGGGAGCTATGGCTACACCTTC,.,12,TRBV29-1,TRBJ1-2,once
CASSQDAISGGVQETQYF,TGTGCCAGCAGCCAAGATGCCATTAGCGGGGGGGTGCAAGAGACCCAGTACTTC,TRBD2,18,TRBV4-2,TRBJ2-5,.
CASSLGASGQETQYF,TGTGCCAGCAGCTTAGGGGCTAGCGGGCAAGAGACCCAGTACTTC,TRBD2,15,TRBV13,TRBJ2-5,.
CASTAPTRKNTEAFF,TGTGCCAGCACCGCCCCGACAAGAAAGAACACTGAAGCTTTCTTT,.,15,TRBV6-5,TRBJ1-1,.
CASGNRGVQETQYF,TGTGCCAGCGGAAACAGGGGAGTACAAGAGACCCAGTACTTC,TRBD1,14,TRBV4-2,TRBJ2-5,.
CASSRDRNQPQHF,TGTGCCAGTAGCCGGGACAGAAATCAGCCCCAGCATTTT,TRBD1,13,TRBV19,TRBJ1-5,once
CASSSEPTVETQYF,TGTGCCAGCAGCTCAGAACCAACCGTCGAGACCCAGTACTTC,.,14,TRBV5-4,TRBJ2-5,.
CASSVGQGAEETQYF,TGTGCCAGCAGCGTAGGGCAGGGGGCGGAGGAGACCCAGTACTTC,TRBD1,15,TRBV9,TRBJ2-5,.
CASSQPPGGYTF,TGTGCCAGCAGCCAACCCCCCGGGGGCTACACCTTC,.,12,TRBV4-2,TRBJ1-2,.
CASSVADRGHGNTIYF,TGTGCCAGCAGCGTAGCTGACAGGGGGCATGGAAACACCATATATTTT,TRBD1,16,TRBV9,TRBJ1-3,.
CSSSLTDNEQFF,TGTTCCAGCAGCTTGACAGACAATGAGCAGTTCTTC,.,12,TRBV7-9,TRBJ2-1,.
CASSAGTNEKLFF,TGTGCCAGCAGTGCCGGGACTAATGAAAAACTGTTTTTT,.,13,TRBV2,TRBJ1-4,once
CASSRSDTEAFF,TGTGCCAGCAGTCGTAGCGACACTGAAGCTTTCTTT,.,12,TRBV6-5,TRBJ1-1,.
CASSESHNTEAFF,TGTGCCAGCAGTGAGTCACACAACACTGAAGCTTTCTTT,.,13,TRBV2,TRBJ1-1,.
CASSFLNYGYTF,TGTGCCAGCAGCTTTCTGAACTATGGCTACACCTTC,.,12,TRBV7-9,TRBJ1-2,.
CASSQGQDNYGYTF,TGCGCCAGCAGCCAAGGACAGGACAACTATGGCTACACCTTC,.,14,TRBV4-3,TRBJ1-2,.
CASSPPRDTYEQYF,TGTGCCAGCAGCCCCCCCCGGGACACCTACGAGCAGTACTTC,.,14,TRBV6-6,TRBJ2-7,.
CASSGGVWSNQPQHF,TGTGCCAGCAGCGGCGGAGTGTGGAGCAATCAGCCCCAGCATTTT,.,15,TRBV5-8,TRBJ1-5,.
CASSALDAYNSPLHF,TGTGCCAGCAGTGCCCTAGACGCCTATAATTCACCCCTCCACTTT,.,15,TRBV6-1,TRBJ1-6,.
CASSQTRFQPQHF,TGTGCCAGCAGCCAAACGCGGTTTCAGCCCCAGCATTTT,.,13,TRBV14,TRBJ1-5,.
CSVESRTGGARIDGYTF,TGCAGCGTTGAAAGCCGGACAGGGGGTGCCCGGATCGATGGCTACACCTTC,TRBD1,17,TRBV29-1,TRBJ1-2,.